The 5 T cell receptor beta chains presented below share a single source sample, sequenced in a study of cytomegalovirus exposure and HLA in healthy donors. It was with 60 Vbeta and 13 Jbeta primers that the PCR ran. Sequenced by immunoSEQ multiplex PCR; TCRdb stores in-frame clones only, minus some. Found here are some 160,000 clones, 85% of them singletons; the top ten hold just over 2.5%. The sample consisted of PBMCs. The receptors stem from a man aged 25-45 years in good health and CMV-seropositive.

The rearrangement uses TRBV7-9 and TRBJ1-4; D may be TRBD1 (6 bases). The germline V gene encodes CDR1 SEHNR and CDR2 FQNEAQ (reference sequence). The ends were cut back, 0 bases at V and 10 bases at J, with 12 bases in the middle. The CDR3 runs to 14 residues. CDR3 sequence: CASSLAGAFAKLFF. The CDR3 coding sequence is TGTGCCAGCAGCTTAGCGGGGGCTTTTGCAAAACTGTTTTTT. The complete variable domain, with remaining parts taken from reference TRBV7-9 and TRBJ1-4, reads DTGVSQNPRHKITKRGQNVTFRCDPISEHNRLYWYRQTLGQGPEFLTYFQNEAQLEKSRLLSDRFSAERPKGSFSTLEIQRTEQGDSAMYLCASSLAGAFAKLFFGSGTQLSVL.

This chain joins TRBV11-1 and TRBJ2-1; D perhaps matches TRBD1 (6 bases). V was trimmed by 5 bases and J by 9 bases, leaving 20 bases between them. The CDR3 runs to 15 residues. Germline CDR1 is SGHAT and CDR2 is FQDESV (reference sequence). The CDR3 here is CASSPSGTPRGEQFF. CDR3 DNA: TGTGCCAGCAGCCCCTCCGGGACACCCAGGGGTGAGCAGTTCTTC.

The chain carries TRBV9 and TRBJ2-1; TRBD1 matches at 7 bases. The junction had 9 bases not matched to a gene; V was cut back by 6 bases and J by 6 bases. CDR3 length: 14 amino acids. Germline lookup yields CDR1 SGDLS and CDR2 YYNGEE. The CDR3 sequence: CASNPGQARNEQFF. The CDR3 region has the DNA TGTGCCAGCAACCCCGGACAGGCACGCAATGAGCAGTTCTTC.

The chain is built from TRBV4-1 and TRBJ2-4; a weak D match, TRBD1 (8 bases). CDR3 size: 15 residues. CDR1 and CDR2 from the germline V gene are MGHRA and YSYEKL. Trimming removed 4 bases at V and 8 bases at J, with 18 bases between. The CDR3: CASSPGRQGAYIQYF. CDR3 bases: TGCGCCAGCAGCCCCGGGAGGCAGGGGGCCTACATTCAGTACTTC.

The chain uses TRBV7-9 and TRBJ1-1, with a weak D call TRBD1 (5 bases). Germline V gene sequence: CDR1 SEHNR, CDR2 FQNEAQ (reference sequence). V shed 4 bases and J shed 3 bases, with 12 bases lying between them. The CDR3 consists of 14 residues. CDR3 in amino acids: CASSSVGEDTEAFF. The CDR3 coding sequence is TGTGCCAGCAGCTCAGTGGGGGAGGACACTGAAGCTTTCTTT.